Listed here are 10 T cell receptor beta chains from one sample, sequenced in a study of cytomegalovirus exposure and HLA in healthy donors. The PCR was carried out with 60 Vbeta primers and 13 Jbeta primers. Sequenced by immunoSEQ multiplex PCR; TCRdb stores in-frame clones only, minus some. The sample has under 200,000 clones; approximately 80% are singletons. The material sequenced was PBMCs. The receptor set was obtained from a man aged 25-45 years in good health and CMV-seronegative.

The chain combines TRBV6-6 with TRBJ1-2; no reliable D call. The CDR3 spans 16 residues. V was cut by 0 bases and J by 0 bases, with 11 bases left in between. CDR1 and CDR2 from the germline V gene are MNHNY and SVGAGI (reference sequence). CDR3 sequence reads: CASSYSEGGANYGYTF. The DNA for the CDR3 is TGTGCCAGCAGTTACTCCGAGGGAGGAGCTAACTATGGCTACACCTTC.

V usage is TRBV4-3 and J usage is TRBJ2-7; D may be TRBD2 (6 bases). Germline V gene sequence: CDR1 LGHNA, CDR2 YSLEER. The V end was cut by 5 bases, the J end by 0 bases, with 14 bases between. CDR3 length: 15 residues. Here the CDR3 reads CASSKGGTSSYEQYF. CDR3 DNA sequence: TGCGCCAGCAGCAAAGGCGGGACGTCCTCCTACGAGCAGTACTTC.

This chain uses TRBV2 with TRBJ1-5; 8 bases line up with TRBD1. The germline gives CDR1 SNHLY, CDR2 FYNNEI. The V gene end was trimmed by 3 bases and the J gene end by 5 bases; junction bases not matched to a gene: 6. The CDR3 consists of 15 residues. This chain's CDR3 is CASSDQGAFYQPQHF. In nucleotides, the CDR3 is TGTGCCAGCAGTGACCAGGGGGCCTTCTATCAGCCCCAGCATTTT.

CDR3 loop: CASSSPGQEGGNQPQHF. In DNA, the CDR3 is TGTGCCAGCAGTTCACCGGGACAGGAGGGGGGCAATCAGCCCCAGCATTTT. This rearrangement joins TRBV28 to TRBJ1-5, with 8 bases identical to TRBD1. V dropped 4 bases and J dropped 2; count of bases not matched to a gene: 10. Germline CDR1 MDHEN, CDR2 SYDVKM. This CDR3 is 17 amino acids long.

This sequence joins TRBV6-5 and TRBJ1-2; no clear D gene. V dropped 4 bases and J dropped 4 bases, with 7 bases sitting between them. This CDR3 is 12 amino acids long. In germline, CDR1 is MNHEY, CDR2 SVGAGI. CDR3 amino acids: CASSSDTYGYTF. CDR3 nucleotide sequence: TGTGCCAGCAGTTCTGACACCTATGGCTACACCTTC.

This chain joins TRBV28 and TRBJ1-1; the D is unclear. The V gene's germline CDR1 is MDHEN and CDR2 SYDVKM. Trimming stripped 3 bases from V and 5 bases from J, with 10 bases between. The CDR3 contains 13 residues. The CDR3 DNA reads as TGTGCCAGCAGTTTGACTCTCGGGACTGAAGCTTTCTTT. It is translated as CASSLTLGTEAFF.

The rearrangement joins TRBV11-2 to TRBJ2-7, with 7 bases aligning to TRBD2. The V gene's germline CDR1 is SGHAT and CDR2 FQNNGV. J lost 5 bases, V lost 5 bases, and 15 bases had no gene match. The CDR3 has 16 amino acids. CDR3 DNA sequence: TGTGCCAGCAGCCCGGTCCCTAGCGGAGGGGCCAACGAGCAGTACTTC. It is translated as CASSPVPSGGANEQYF.

This chain uses TRBV5-1 with TRBJ1-5; TRBD1 matches 9 bases. The CDR3 runs to 15 residues. Germline trimming cut 0 bases from V and 4 bases from J; bases unmatched to any gene: 2. CDR1 is SGHRS, CDR2 YFSETQ, per germline. CDR3 in amino acids: CASSLGTGVNQPQHF. In DNA, the CDR3 is TGCGCCAGCAGCTTGGGGACAGGGGTTAATCAGCCCCAGCATTTT.

V is TRBV7-9 and J is TRBJ2-5; D possibly corresponds to TRBD1 (6 bases). The ends were cut back, 6 bases at V and 11 bases at J, with 13 bases in the middle. Germline V gives CDR1 SEHNR, CDR2 FQNEAQ (reference sequence). The CDR3 spans 11 residues. CDR3 bases: TGTGCCAGCAGAGGAACGGGACAACAGTACTTC. The encoded protein is CASRGTGQQYF. Combining the CDR3 with reference TRBV7-9 and TRBJ2-5 gives the whole variable domain DTGVSQNPRHKITKRGQNVTFRCDPISEHNRLYWYRQTLGQGPEFLTYFQNEAQLEKSRLLSDRFSAERPKGSFSTLEIQRTEQGDSAMYLCASRGTGQQYFGPGTRLLVL.

This clone was seen only a few times. The rearrangement uses TRBV5-1 and TRBJ2-5, with D possibly being TRBD2 (5 bases). This CDR3 has 14 amino acids. V was trimmed by 0 bases and J by 5 bases, leaving 11 bases between them. Germline V lookup: CDR1 SGHRS, CDR2 YFSETQ. The chain's CDR3 is CASSLDTRGETQYF. Written as DNA, the CDR3 is TGCGCCAGCAGCTTGGATACAAGAGGGGAGACCCAGTACTTC.